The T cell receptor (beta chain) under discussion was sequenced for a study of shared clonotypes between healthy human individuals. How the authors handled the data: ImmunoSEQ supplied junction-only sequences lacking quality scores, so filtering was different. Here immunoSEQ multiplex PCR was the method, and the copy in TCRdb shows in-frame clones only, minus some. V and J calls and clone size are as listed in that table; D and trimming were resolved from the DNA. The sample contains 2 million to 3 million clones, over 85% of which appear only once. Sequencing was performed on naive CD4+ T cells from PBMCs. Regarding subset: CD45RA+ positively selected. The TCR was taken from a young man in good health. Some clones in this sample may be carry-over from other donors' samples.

The CDR3 sequence: CASSVVAVGDTQYF. CDR3 in DNA: TGTGCCAGCAGCGTAGTTGCGGTCGGGGATACGCAGTATTTT. The chain links TRBV9 to TRBJ2-3, with unresolved D. Trimming took off 0 bases at V and 6 bases at J, with 11 bases between the two ends. Germline V CDR1 and CDR2: SGDLS, YYNGEE. This CDR3 contains 14 residues.